A selection of T cell receptor beta chains follows, all from one sample in a study of Graves' ophthalmopathy and Graves' hyperthyroidism. TCRdb analysed the multiplex PCR reads with MiXCR anew, one entry per CDR3 protein. Seen here are fewer than 650,000 distinct CDR3 sequences, 20% to 25% observed once, and the top ten hold approximately 6.9%. The specimen sequenced was peripheral blood. Receptor source: a woman between 18 and 29 years old with stable Graves' hyperthyroidism. Some clones in this sample may be carry-over from other donors' samples. Both conserved end residues are part of each CDR3. The D gene is left open where the match is weak. The size of a clone is reported for some rows only, either as once, few or many, or as a class for expanded clones.

size: few
D: TRBD1
V: TRBV3-1
J: TRBJ1-6
length: 14
CDR3: CASRLQGKNSPLHF
DNA: TGTGCCAGCAGATTACAGGGGAAGAATTCACCCCTCCACTTT

size: -
D: -
V: TRBV6-1
J: TRBJ1-2
length: 11
CDR3: CASRSLQDYTF
DNA: TGTGCCAGCAGATCACTACAGGACTACACCTTC

size: -
D: TRBD1
V: TRBV30
J: TRBJ2-7
length: 13
CDR3: CAWSPGQGLEQYF
DNA: TGTGCCTGGAGTCCGGGACAGGGGCTCGAGCAGTACTTC

size: -
D: -
V: TRBV5-1
J: TRBJ1-1
length: 13
CDR3: CASSLIINTEAFF
DNA: TGCGCCAGCAGCTTGATAATAAACACTGAAGCTTTCTTT

size: -
D: -
V: TRBV12-3/TRBV12-4
J: TRBJ1-5
length: 17
CDR3: CASSWDPKQYSNQPQHF
DNA: TGTGCCAGCAGTTGGGACCCAAAGCAATATAGCAATCAGCCCCAGCATTTT

size: -
D: -
V: TRBV6-5
J: TRBJ1-6
length: 13
CDR3: CASSYSSYSPLHF
DNA: TGTGCCAGCAGTTACTCCAGCTATTCACCCCTCCACTTT

size: many
D: -
V: TRBV19
J: TRBJ2-7
length: 13
CDR3: CASSMTRTYEQYF
DNA: TGTGCCAGTAGTATGACACGGACCTACGAGCAGTACTTC

size: many
D: -
V: TRBV20-1
J: TRBJ1-6
length: 14
CDR3: CYPGGALKNSPLHF
DNA: TGCTATCCCGGGGGGGCCCTTAAAAATTCACCCCTCCACTTT

size: few
D: TRBD1
V: TRBV12-5
J: TRBJ1-1
length: 14
CDR3: CASGKTGGFTEAFF
DNA: TGTGCTAGTGGTAAGACAGGGGGCTTTACTGAAGCTTTCTTT

size: few
D: -
V: TRBV2
J: TRBJ2-3
length: 14
CDR3: CASRISFLADTQYF
DNA: TGTGCCAGCAGGATCTCCTTCTTAGCAGATACGCAGTATTTT

size: many
D: TRBD2
V: TRBV6-1
J: TRBJ2-5
length: 16
CDR3: CASSEWMASGEETQYF
DNA: TGTGCCAGCAGTGAATGGATGGCTAGCGGGGAAGAGACCCAGTACTTC

size: -
D: TRBD1
V: TRBV30
J: TRBJ1-6
length: 12
CDR3: CAGQGGNSPLHF
DNA: TGTGCCGGACAGGGCGGCAATTCACCCCTCCACTTT

size: -
D: -
V: TRBV5-1
J: TRBJ2-5
length: 12
CDR3: CASSLPGENQYF
DNA: TGCGCCAGCAGCTTACCGGGGGAGAACCAGTACTTC

size: -
D: -
V: TRBV12-3/TRBV12-4
J: TRBJ1-5
length: 12
CDR3: CASSLRPKPQHF
DNA: TGTGCCAGCAGTCTAAGGCCTAAGCCCCAGCATTTT

size: -
D: TRBD1
V: TRBV5-1
J: TRBJ2-2
length: 15
CDR3: CASSFQGADTGELFF
DNA: TGCGCCAGCAGCTTTCAGGGGGCGGACACCGGGGAGCTGTTTTTT

size: many
D: -
V: TRBV12-3/TRBV12-4
J: TRBJ1-1
length: 15
CDR3: CASSLLGGGYTEAFF
DNA: TGTGCCAGCAGTTTGTTAGGGGGAGGATACACTGAAGCTTTCTTT

size: -
D: -
V: TRBV20-1
J: TRBJ1-6
length: 14
CDR3: CSARGLIYNSPLHF
DNA: TGCAGTGCTAGAGGGCTGATCTATAATTCACCCCTCCACTTT

size: -
D: -
V: TRBV30
J: TRBJ1-1
length: 13
CDR3: CAWSVQRETEAFF
DNA: TGTGCCTGGAGTGTACAAAGGGAGACTGAAGCTTTCTTT

size: many
D: -
V: TRBV7-3
J: TRBJ1-2
length: 13
CDR3: CASSSTATGGYTF
DNA: TGTGCCAGCAGCTCCACAGCGACGGGTGGCTACACCTTC

size: -
D: -
V: TRBV29-1
J: TRBJ1-2
length: 13
CDR3: CSVGGGKGYGYTF
DNA: TGCAGCGTTGGGGGCGGAAAGGGCTATGGCTACACCTTC

size: many
D: -
V: TRBV27
J: TRBJ1-1
length: 13
CDR3: CASSLVGNTEAFF
DNA: TGTGCCAGCAGTTTAGTAGGGAACACTGAAGCTTTCTTT

size: -
D: -
V: TRBV30
J: TRBJ1-2
length: 13
CDR3: CAWSGISFYGYTF
DNA: TGTGCCTGGAGTGGGATTTCGTTCTATGGCTACACCTTC